One and the same sample provided the 22 T cell receptor beta chains below, sequenced in a study of cytomegalovirus exposure and HLA in healthy donors. The PCR was carried out with 60 Vbeta primers and 13 Jbeta primers. Profiling relied on immunoSEQ multiplex PCR, and the TCRdb table lists in-frame clones only, not all of them. Recorded for this sample: fewer than 200,000 clones. Sequencing used PBMCs. Receptors were obtained from a woman aged 55-69 years in good health and CMV-seronegative.

Worth noting for this clone: Relative to the germline gene, one junction end is altered; a read error may explain this. The chain joins TRBV5-6 to TRBJ1-2; D is unresolved. Germline-derived CDR1 and CDR2 are SGHDT and YYEEEE. CDR3 length: 12 residues. CDR3 in amino acids: CASSLLQTHHRF. The CDR3, as DNA: TGTGCCAGCAGCCTCCTACAGACACACCATCGCTTC.

The V and J genes are TRBV19 and TRBJ2-1; no reliable D call. CDR1 is LNHDA, CDR2 SQIVND, per germline (reference sequence). The germline V and J ends were trimmed by 7 bases and 4 bases, with 11 bases remaining between them. The CDR3 totals 13 residues. CDR3 protein: CASKRRGYNEQFF. As DNA, the CDR3 is TGTGCCAGTAAACGTAGAGGATACAATGAGCAGTTCTTC. The full variable domain, in which reference TRBV19 and TRBJ2-1 provide the parts outside the CDR3, is DGGITQSPKYLFRKEGQNVTLSCEQNLNHDAMYWYRQDPGQGLRLIYYSQIVNDFQKGDIAEGYSVSREKKESFPLTVTSAQKNPTAFYLCASKRRGYNEQFFGPGTRLTVL.

The V call is TRBV5-4, the J call TRBJ2-2; 11 bases line up with TRBD2. CDR1 is SGHNT, CDR2 YYREEE, per germline (reference sequence). This CDR3 contains 16 residues. V was clipped by 5 bases and J by 4 bases; unmatched bases: 7. The CDR3, as DNA: TGTGCCAGCAGACCCGGGACTAGCGGACCCACCGGGGAGCTGTTTTTT. It yields the protein CASRPGTSGPTGELFF. The full variable domain, completed using reference TRBV5-4 and TRBJ2-2, is ETGVTQSPTHLIKTRGQQVTLRCSSQSGHNTVSWYQQALGQGPQFIFQYYREEENGRGNFPPRFSGLQFPNYSSELNVNALELDDSALYLCASRPGTSGPTGELFFGEGSRLTVL.

The chain combines TRBV5-1 with TRBJ1-2; D perhaps matches TRBD1 (5 bases). V dropped 4 bases and J dropped 4 bases, with 17 bases sitting between them. The CDR3 sequence is 15 residues long. From germline, CDR1 is SGHRS and CDR2 YFSETQ. This CDR3 reads CASSPGDWGGYGYTF. The CDR3, as DNA: TGCGCCAGCAGCCCGGGAGATTGGGGGGGCTATGGCTACACCTTC.

The J gene is TRBJ1-2, the V gene TRBV7-9; D may be TRBD1 (5 bases). The CDR3 length is 13 residues. From germline, CDR1 is SEHNR and CDR2 FQNEAQ (reference sequence). With 1 base removed from V and 4 bases from J, the gap between germline ends came to 7 bases. CDR3 residues: CASSLGQPYGYTF. The CDR3 nucleotides read TGTGCCAGCAGCTTAGGACAGCCCTATGGCTACACCTTC.

This chain links TRBV5-4 with TRBJ2-1; 7 bases align to TRBD1. This CDR3 has 15 residues. Trimming cost V 5 bases and J 6 bases; bases outside gene matches: 11. CDR1 SGHNT and CDR2 YYREEE come from the germline V gene (reference sequence). The CDR3 protein is CASRSGTVPSNEQFF. The CDR3 DNA is TGTGCCAGCAGATCCGGGACAGTCCCTTCCAATGAGCAGTTCTTC. Variable domain in full (rest from reference TRBV5-4 and TRBJ2-1): ETGVTQSPTHLIKTRGQQVTLRCSSQSGHNTVSWYQQALGQGPQFIFQYYREEENGRGNFPPRFSGLQFPNYSSELNVNALELDDSALYLCASRSGTVPSNEQFFGPGTRLTVL.

This chain uses TRBV27 with TRBJ1-5; 7 nucleotides agree with TRBD1. V was clipped by 4 bases and J by 5 bases; unmatched bases: 5. The CDR3 length is 14 residues. CDR1 and CDR2 (germline): MNHEY, SMNVEV (reference sequence). CDR3 bases: TGTGCCAGCAGTTCCCGACAGGGTGATCAGCCCCAGCATTTT. Encoded protein: CASSSRQGDQPQHF.

This chain connects TRBV7-3 to TRBJ2-1; D is unclear. Germline V lookup: CDR1 SGHTA, CDR2 FQGTGA. This CDR3 spans 13 amino acids. Trimming shortened V by 3 bases and J by 9 bases, and 12 bases separated the two germline ends. The CDR3 DNA is TGTGCCAGCAGCTTGGGTATTCCTAGTGAGCAGTTCTTC. Encoded protein: CASSLGIPSEQFF.

V usage is TRBV5-5 and J usage is TRBJ1-2; 7 bases align to TRBD1. The junction had 9 bases not matched to a gene; V was cut back by 0 bases and J by 4 bases. Germline V CDR1 and CDR2: SGHKS, YYEKEE (reference sequence). The CDR3 sequence is 16 residues long. CDR3 nucleotide sequence: TGTGCCAGCAGCTTGGGCAGGGGGGCCTCAATCTATGGCTACACCTTC. Translating it yields CASSLGRGASIYGYTF.

The genes are TRBV5-6 and TRBJ1-2; D might be TRBD1 (5 bases). In germline, CDR1 is SGHDT, CDR2 YYEEEE. The CDR3 contains 13 residues. Trimming removed 7 bases from V and 0 bases from J, with 10 bases in between. CDR3 DNA sequence: TGTGCCAGCGGAAAGGGGACTAACTATGGCTACACCTTC. The encoded protein is CASGKGTNYGYTF.

The CDR3 bases are TGCGCCAGCCACCCAGGGTACGGAGAGACCCAGTACTTC. Translated, it gives CASHPGYGETQYF. This chain links TRBV5-1 with TRBJ2-5; D perhaps matches TRBD1 (5 bases). V lost 7 bases and J lost 4, with 14 bases in between. Germline V CDR1 and CDR2: SGHRS, YFSETQ. The CDR3 sequence is 13 residues long.

The chain combines TRBV5-4 with TRBJ1-5; no clear D gene. The germline gives CDR1 SGHNT, CDR2 YYREEE (reference sequence). This CDR3 has 14 residues. The ends were cut back, 2 bases at V and 9 bases at J, with 15 bases in the middle. The CDR3 sequence is CASSFSPLAGPQHF. Here the CDR3 DNA reads TGTGCCAGCAGCTTCTCCCCTCTGGCGGGGCCCCAGCATTTT.

The chain employs TRBV9 and TRBJ1-3; D possibly corresponds to TRBD1 (5 bases). CDR3 size: 17 residues. CDR1 is SGDLS, CDR2 YYNGEE, per germline. V lost 2 bases and J lost 0, with 15 bases in between. CDR3 bases: TGTGCCAGCAGCGTTGGGGCCTTTACCCGCTCTGGAAACACCATATATTTT. Translated, it gives CASSVGAFTRSGNTIYF.

The chain links TRBV9 to TRBJ2-2; the D is unclear. The CDR3 length is 12 residues. V lost 0 bases and J lost 5, with 2 bases in between. Germline CDR1 and CDR2: SGDLS and YYNGEE. The CDR3 region has the DNA TGTGCCAGCAGCGTAGCTACCGGGGAGCTGTTTTTT. It translates to CASSVATGELFF.

J is TRBJ1-2 and V is TRBV7-2, with TRBD1 as a possible D gene (5 bases). Germline lookup yields CDR1 SGHTA and CDR2 FQGNSA. CDR3 length: 15 amino acids. Trimming stripped 5 bases from V and 0 bases from J, with 13 bases between. The CDR3 region has the DNA TGTGCCAGCAGCCCTCGGGGGAAAGCTAACTATGGCTACACCTTC. Its translation is CASSPRGKANYGYTF.

The genes are TRBV10-2 and TRBJ1-1, with D possibly matching TRBD1 (6 bases). The V end lost 4 bases, the J end lost 6 bases, and 18 bases lay between the germline ends. The CDR3 extends over 15 amino acids. CDR1 WSHSY and CDR2 SAAADI come from the germline V gene. In nucleotides, the CDR3 is TGCGCCAGCAGTGCCCGGGACACCGGTGGCGCTGAAGCTTTCTTT. Translation: CASSARDTGGAEAFF.

The chain has TRBV6-5 and TRBJ1-5; weak D call: TRBD1 (6 bases). The CDR3 length is 14 residues. CDR1 MNHEY and CDR2 SVGAGI come from the germline V gene. V lost 3 bases, J lost 7 bases, and 13 bases lay in between. The CDR3 is CASSYSGDRQPQHF. The CDR3, as DNA: TGTGCCAGCAGTTATTCAGGGGATCGGCAGCCCCAGCATTTT.

Note on this clone: Different DNA sequences within this sample yield the same CDR3. The CDR3 protein is CASSPGQGAYQPQHF. The CDR3 region has the DNA TGTGCCAGCAGCCCCGGGCAGGGGGCCTATCAGCCCCAGCATTTT. The rearrangement uses TRBV6-5 and TRBJ1-5, with TRBD1 matching 8 bases. The V segment lost 6 bases and the J segment 5 bases; nucleotides outside the gene matches: 9. Germline CDR1 reads MNHEY; CDR2 reads SVGAGI. The CDR3 loop spans 15 amino acids.

V is TRBV10-1 and J is TRBJ2-7; D ambiguous. Germline V gives CDR1 WNHNN, CDR2 SYGVQD (reference sequence). There are 13 residues in the CDR3. Trimming pared 3 bases from V and 2 bases from J, leaving 8 bases between. The CDR3 spells CASSDTATYEQYF. DNA for the CDR3: TGCGCCAGCAGTGACACAGCAACCTACGAGCAGTACTTC.

This chain uses TRBV4-3 with TRBJ2-7; perhaps TRBD1 as D (6 bases). There are 16 residues in the CDR3. The V gene lost 1 base and the J gene lost 3 bases, with 16 bases spanning the gap. From germline, CDR1 is LGHNA and CDR2 YSLEER. CDR3 sequence reads: CASSQVWDTRHYEQYF. The CDR3 DNA follows: TGCGCCAGCAGCCAAGTATGGGACACGAGGCACTACGAGCAGTACTTC.

V usage is TRBV15 and J usage is TRBJ2-1, with D perhaps TRBD1 (7 bases). CDR1 is LNHNV, CDR2 YYDKDF, per germline (reference sequence). This CDR3 is built from 13 residues. V gave up 8 bases and J gave up 7 bases, with 15 bases separating them. Here the CDR3 reads CATRRGRVNEQFF. The CDR3 DNA reads TGTGCCACCCGGAGGGGGCGCGTTAATGAGCAGTTCTTC.

The gene calls are TRBV9 and TRBJ2-5, with D possibly matching TRBD2 (5 bases). Germline V gene lookup returns CDR1 SGDLS and CDR2 YYNGEE. This CDR3 spans 15 amino acids. V was shortened by 4 bases and J by 5 bases, with 18 bases between the two germline ends. The CDR3 is CASSLMTGLGETQYF. CDR3 coding DNA: TGTGCCAGCAGCCTAATGACCGGACTCGGGGAGACCCAGTACTTC.